Sequencing of this T cell receptor beta chain was carried out in a study of blood T cell repertoires in COVID-19. Study background: The analysed material was cDNA or gDNA that came from T cells, B-cell-depleted T cells, or PBMCs.

CDR1 and CDR2 (germline): MNHNS, SASEGT. V was trimmed by 1 base and J by 6 bases, leaving 9 bases between them. CDR3 length: 13 residues. Produced via immunoSEQ multiplex PCR; TCRdb's table is partial and in-frame only. The sample contains 250,000 or so clones, 83% of which appear only once. The source of this sequence is a human donor in a cohort sampled during active COVID-19. The chain combines TRBV6-1 with TRBJ1-2; perhaps TRBD1 as D (6 bases). Sequenced input: peripheral blood. The CDR3 DNA sequence: TGTGCCAGCAGTGAAGTCAGGGGCAATGGCTACACCTTC. Protein product: CASSEVRGNGYTF.